The TCR beta chain described here comes from a study of read filtering for tumor transcriptome and immune sequencing. In the study overall: DNase treatment preceded whole-transcriptome library preparation. TCR-mapped reads were about 3.5 to 11 million with IR-seq versus roughly 80 to 1,300 with RNA-seq.

This clonotype appeared a few times. The antigen is not known. Study-wide points: Sorted CD138-negative bone marrow cells were not purified T cells.

Losses at the gene ends were 8 bases for V and 0 bases for J; bases not matched to a gene: 8. Per germline, CDR1 SGHVS and CDR2 FQNEAQ. CDR3 size: 15 residues. This library used roughly 0.4 ug RNA and molecular barcoded adaptors spanning alpha/delta and beta/gamma chains. TCRdb re-called the reads through MiXCR, storing one row per CDR3 protein. The sample holds about 130,000 distinct CDR3 sequences, approximately 13% seen once. The specimen sequenced was a population of CD138-negative cells sorted from bone marrow. The chain couples TRBV7-8 to TRBJ1-1; 8 bases fit TRBD1. The receptor comes from a donor at least 40 years old with multiple myeloma. In nucleotides, the CDR3 is TGTGCCAGCGGCGTACGACAGGGGTTGAACACTGAAGCTTTCTTT. This gives the protein CASGVRQGLNTEAFF.